The 18 T cell receptor beta chains below were found in one sample sequenced in a study of cytotoxic CD8 clonotypes in ibrutinib-treated CLL. The protocol was immunoSEQ multiplex PCR, while the TCRdb copy is restricted to in-frame clones and leaves out a portion. Of approximately 29,000 clones in the sample, about three fifths are singletons; the top ten hold 14%. Sequenced here: PBMCs, sampled before ibrutinib treatment. All receptors derive from a human donor with chronic lymphocytic leukemia.

The chain couples TRBV19 to TRBJ1-5; 7 nucleotides line up with TRBD1. This CDR3 region has 15 residues. V was pared by 7 bases and J by 5 bases, with 11 bases of the junction left unmatched. From germline, CDR1 is LNHDA and CDR2 SQIVND (reference sequence). CDR3 loop: CASTLQGRLDQPQHF. As DNA, the CDR3 is TGTGCCAGTACCCTACAGGGGAGGTTGGATCAGCCCCAGCATTTT.

The chain recombines TRBV14 with TRBJ2-1; 8 bases line up with TRBD2. The CDR3 is made up of 16 amino acids. Trimming at V came to 2 bases and at J to 5 bases, leaving 8 bases not matched to a gene. Germline loops: CDR1 SGHDN, CDR2 FVKESK. This chain's CDR3 is CASSQFGAGGDNEQFF. For the CDR3, the DNA is TGTGCCAGCAGCCAATTTGGCGCGGGAGGAGACAATGAGCAGTTCTTC.

This CDR3 reads CASNLLTGLLGGELFF. CDR3 coding DNA: TGCGCCAGCAATCTTCTCACGGGCCTACTGGGCGGGGAGCTGTTTTTT. The chain joins TRBV5-1 to TRBJ2-2; no firm D call. The CDR3 runs to 16 residues. V was trimmed by 6 bases and J by 7 bases, leaving 22 bases between them. Per the germline V gene, CDR1 is SGHRS and CDR2 is YFSETQ. Based on the CDR3 plus reference TRBV5-1 and TRBJ2-2, the full variable domain is KAGVTQTPRYLIKTRGQQVTLSCSPISGHRSVSWYQQTPGQGLQFLFEYFSETQRNKGNFPGRFSGRQFSNSRSEMNVSTLELGDSALYLCASNLLTGLLGGELFFGEGSRLTVL.

This clone was picked up one time. The rearrangement links TRBV11-1 to TRBJ1-2; 10 positions agree with TRBD1. The germline CDR1 and CDR2 sequences are SGHAT and FQDESV (reference sequence). J was trimmed by 8 bases and V by 5 bases; bases with no gene match: 8. This CDR3 has 14 amino acids. The CDR3 protein is CASSPRTGGRGYTF. The CDR3 DNA is TGTGCCAGCAGCCCACGGACAGGGGGACGGGGCTACACCTTC.

By share of the sample, this clone is medium-sized. Here the CDR3 reads CSVEDLYDPYNEQFF. Here the CDR3 DNA reads TGCAGCGTTGAAGATCTTTATGACCCTTACAATGAGCAGTTCTTC. The genes are TRBV29-1 and TRBJ2-1; unclear D gene. CDR3 length: 15 amino acids. Between the trimmed V and J ends, which lost 0 bases and 4 bases, there was a span of 13 bases. From germline, CDR1 is SQVTM and CDR2 ANQGSEA.

The rearrangement joins TRBV7-8 to TRBJ2-7; the D call may be TRBD1 or TRBD2 (6 bases each). Looked up from germline, CDR1 is SGHVS and CDR2 is FQNEAQ. Trimming removed 1 base at V and 0 bases at J, with 10 bases between. The CDR3 sequence is 15 residues long. CDR3 loop: CASSLEGGSSYEQYF. In nucleotides, the CDR3 is TGTGCCAGCAGCTTAGAGGGGGGCAGCTCCTACGAGCAGTACTTC.

The CDR3 nucleotides are TGTGCCAGCGACAGGGGAACGAACACCGGGGAGCTGTTTTTT. Amino acids: CASDRGTNTGELFF. The chain links TRBV2 to TRBJ2-2, with TRBD1 identical over 8 bases. The V gene's germline CDR1 is SNHLY and CDR2 FYNNEI. V shed 8 bases, J shed 0 bases, and the junction held 2 bases outside the gene matches. The CDR3 sequence is 14 residues long.

This clone was seen just once. This chain connects TRBV5-1 to TRBJ1-5; 7 positions match TRBD1. Unmatched junction bases numbered 5, after V lost 1 base and J lost 7 bases. Germline-derived CDR1 and CDR2 are SGHRS and YFSETQ. The CDR3 spans 14 residues. CDR3 DNA sequence: TGCGCCAGCAGCTTGTCACAGGGGACCCAGCCCCAGCATTTT. Translated, it gives CASSLSQGTQPQHF.

This clone was recorded once. This chain connects TRBV12-5 to TRBJ2-1, with 10 bases fitting TRBD2. Germline-derived CDR1 and CDR2 are LGHNT and FRNRAP. The CDR3 covers 14 residues. Trimming at V came to 4 bases and at J to 8 bases, leaving 5 bases not matched to a gene. The CDR3 DNA reads as TGTGCTAGTGGTTGGGCTAGCGGGAGTTATGAGCAGTTCTTC. Translation: CASGWASGSYEQFF.

The table lists this clone with a count of one. The chain carries TRBV27 and TRBJ1-2; D not certain. Germline CDR1 and CDR2: MNHEY and SMNVEV (reference sequence). Trimming left V 5 bases short and J 3 bases short, with 13 bases between. The CDR3 is 14 amino acids. This CDR3 is CASSTGGGDYGYTF. In nucleotides, the CDR3 is TGTGCCAGCAGTACCGGTGGTGGGGACTATGGCTACACCTTC.

The V call is TRBV9, the J call TRBJ1-1; D unclear. Germline CDR1 and CDR2: SGDLS and YYNGEE. With 4 bases removed from V and 3 bases from J, the gap between germline ends came to 16 bases. There are 15 residues in the CDR3. The CDR3 nucleotides read TGTGCCAGCAGCCCTCGAGCCACGAAAGACACTGAAGCTTTCTTT. Encoded protein: CASSPRATKDTEAFF.

The CDR3 nucleotides are TGCGCCAGCAGCCAACCCGGGACAGTGGCGGGGGGTGAGCAGTTCTTC. Protein product: CASSQPGTVAGGEQFF. This rearrangement joins TRBV4-1 to TRBJ2-1, with D possibly TRBD2 on 8 matching bases. CDR1 MGHRA and CDR2 YSYEKL come from the germline V gene. This CDR3 is 16 amino acids long. Trimming pared 2 bases from V and 9 bases from J, leaving 20 bases between.

The table lists this clone with a count of one. This chain connects TRBV10-3 to TRBJ2-7, with 8 bases lining up with TRBD2. Germline values: CDR1 ENHRY, CDR2 SYGVKD. The ends lost 0 bases at V and 4 bases at J; junction bases unmatched: 5. The CDR3 is 15 residues long. DNA of the CDR3: TGTGCCATCAGTGAGTCTCGGGAGGGATTGTACGAGCAGTACTTC. Protein product: CAISESREGLYEQYF.

This chain links TRBV6-5 with TRBJ2-3; TRBD2 agrees at 10 bases. V shed 2 bases and J 3 bases; nucleotides not matched to a gene: 2. This CDR3 is 15 amino acids long. Germline assignment: CDR1 MNHEY and CDR2 SVGAGI. Here the CDR3 reads CASSYGLAATDTQYF. In DNA form, the CDR3 reads TGTGCCAGCAGTTACGGACTAGCGGCTACAGATACGCAGTATTTT.

This clone came up a few times. As DNA, the CDR3 is TGTGCCAGCAGCACAGGGTACGAGCAGTACTTC. As protein: CASSTGYEQYF. The chain carries TRBV28 and TRBJ2-7, with D possibly TRBD1 on 6 matching bases. The CDR3 consists of 11 residues. Trimming shortened V by 6 bases and J by 4 bases, and 7 bases separated the two germline ends. Germline CDR1 and CDR2: MDHEN and SYDVKM.

The V gene is TRBV30, the J gene TRBJ2-3; D uncertain. The V end was cut by 2 bases, the J end by 4 bases, with 4 bases between. Germline V gene data show CDR1 as GTSNPN and CDR2 as SVGIG (reference sequence). The CDR3 has 11 amino acids. The CDR3: CAWSSSDTQYF. The CDR3 DNA is TGTGCCTGGAGTTCATCAGATACGCAGTATTTT.

The chain has TRBV5-1 and TRBJ2-2; the match to TRBD2 covers 11 bases. Germline CDR1 reads SGHRS; CDR2 reads YFSETQ. The CDR3 covers 16 residues. Trimming at V came to 0 bases and at J to 8 bases, leaving 6 bases not matched to a gene. The CDR3: CASSLAQGLAVGELFF. The CDR3 DNA reads TGCGCCAGCAGCTTGGCCCAGGGACTAGCGGTTGGGGAGCTGTTTTTT.

The chain joins TRBV6-4 to TRBJ2-2; 10 bases align to TRBD1. This CDR3 is built from 16 residues. Germline V gives CDR1 MRHNA, CDR2 SNTAGT. The J segment lost 6 bases and the V segment lost 0 bases, leaving 4 bases of the junction unmatched. The CDR3 loop reads CASSDSGQGVSGELFF. The CDR3 DNA reads TGTGCCAGCAGTGACTCTGGACAGGGGGTCTCCGGGGAGCTGTTTTTT.